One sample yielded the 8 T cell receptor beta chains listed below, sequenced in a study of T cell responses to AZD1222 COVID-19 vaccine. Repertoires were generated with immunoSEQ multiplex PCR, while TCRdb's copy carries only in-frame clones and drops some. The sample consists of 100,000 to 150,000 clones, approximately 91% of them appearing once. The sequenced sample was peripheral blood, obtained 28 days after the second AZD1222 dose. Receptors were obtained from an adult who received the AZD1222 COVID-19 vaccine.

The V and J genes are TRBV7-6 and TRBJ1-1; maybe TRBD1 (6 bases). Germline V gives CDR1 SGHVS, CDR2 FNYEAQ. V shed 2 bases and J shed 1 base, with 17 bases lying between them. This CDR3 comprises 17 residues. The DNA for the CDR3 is TGTGCCAGCAGCTTATACTCGGGGGCGAGAGAGAACACTGAAGCTTTCTTT. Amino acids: CASSLYSGARENTEAFF. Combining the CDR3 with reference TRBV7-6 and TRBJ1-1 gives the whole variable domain GAGVSQSPRYKVTKRGQDVALRCDPISGHVSLYWYRQALGQGPEFLTYFNYEAQQDKSGLPNDRFSAERPEGSISTLTIQRTEQRDSAMYRCASSLYSGARENTEAFFGQGTRLTVV.

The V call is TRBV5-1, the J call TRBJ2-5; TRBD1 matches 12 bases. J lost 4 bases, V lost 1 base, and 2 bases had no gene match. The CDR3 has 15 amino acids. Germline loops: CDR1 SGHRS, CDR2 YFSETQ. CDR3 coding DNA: TGCGCCAGCAGCTTGTGGGACAGGGGGCCAGAGACCCAGTACTTC. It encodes CASSLWDRGPETQYF.

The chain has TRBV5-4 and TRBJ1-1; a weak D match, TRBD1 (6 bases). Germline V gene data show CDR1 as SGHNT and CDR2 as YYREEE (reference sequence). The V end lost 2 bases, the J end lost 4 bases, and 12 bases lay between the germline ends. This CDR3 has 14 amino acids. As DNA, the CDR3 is TGTGCCAGCAGCTTTGGAGGGGGGGGCACTGAAGCTTTCTTT. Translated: CASSFGGGGTEAFF.

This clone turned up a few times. The CDR3 region is CAGGTAIPYGYTF. The CDR3 nucleotides read TGTGCCGGAGGGACAGCCATACCCTATGGCTACACCTTC. The chain joins TRBV30 to TRBJ1-2; 7 positions match TRBD1. Germline-derived CDR1 and CDR2 are GTSNPN and SVGIG (reference sequence). This CDR3 is built from 13 residues. V trimming: 8 bases; J trimming: 4 bases; junction bases outside the gene matches: 10.

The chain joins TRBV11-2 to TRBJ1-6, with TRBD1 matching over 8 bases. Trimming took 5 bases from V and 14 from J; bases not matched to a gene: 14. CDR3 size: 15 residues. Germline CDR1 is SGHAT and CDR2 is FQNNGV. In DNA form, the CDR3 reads TGTGCCAGCAGCCAGGGACAGGCCGGTTTCTACTCCCTCCACTTT. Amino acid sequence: CASSQGQAGFYSLHF.

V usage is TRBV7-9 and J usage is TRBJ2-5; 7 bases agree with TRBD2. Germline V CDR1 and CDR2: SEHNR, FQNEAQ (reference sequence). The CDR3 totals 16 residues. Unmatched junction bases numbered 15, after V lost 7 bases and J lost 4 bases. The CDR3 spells CASTQGGYSGTETQYF. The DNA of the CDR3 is TGTGCCAGCACCCAAGGTGGTTACAGCGGGACAGAGACCCAGTACTTC.

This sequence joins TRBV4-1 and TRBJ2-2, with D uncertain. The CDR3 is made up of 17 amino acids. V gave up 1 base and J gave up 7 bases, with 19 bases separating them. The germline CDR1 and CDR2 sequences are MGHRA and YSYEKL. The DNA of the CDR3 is TGCGCCAGCAGCCAAGTGGGTAGGAAAGGGTTCGGCGGGGAGCTGTTTTTT. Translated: CASSQVGRKGFGGELFF.

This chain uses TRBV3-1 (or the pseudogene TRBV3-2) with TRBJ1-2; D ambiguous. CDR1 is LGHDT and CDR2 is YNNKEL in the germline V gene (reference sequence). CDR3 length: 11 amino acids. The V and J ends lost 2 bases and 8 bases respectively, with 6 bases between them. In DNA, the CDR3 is TGTGCCAGCAGCCAATACGGGGGCTACACCTTC. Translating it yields CASSQYGGYTF.